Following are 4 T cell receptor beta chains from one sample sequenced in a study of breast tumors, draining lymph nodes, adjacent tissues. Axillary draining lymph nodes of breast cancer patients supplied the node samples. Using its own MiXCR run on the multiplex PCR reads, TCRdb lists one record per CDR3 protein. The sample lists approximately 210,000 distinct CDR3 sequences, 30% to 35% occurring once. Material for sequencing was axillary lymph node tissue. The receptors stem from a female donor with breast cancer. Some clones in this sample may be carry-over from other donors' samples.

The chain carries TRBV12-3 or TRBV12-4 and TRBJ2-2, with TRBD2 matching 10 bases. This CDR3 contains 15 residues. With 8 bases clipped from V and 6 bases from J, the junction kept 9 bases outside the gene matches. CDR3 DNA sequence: TGTGCCAGCCTCCTGGGGACTAGCGTCCCCGGGGAGCTGTTTTTT. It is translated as CASLLGTSVPGELFF.

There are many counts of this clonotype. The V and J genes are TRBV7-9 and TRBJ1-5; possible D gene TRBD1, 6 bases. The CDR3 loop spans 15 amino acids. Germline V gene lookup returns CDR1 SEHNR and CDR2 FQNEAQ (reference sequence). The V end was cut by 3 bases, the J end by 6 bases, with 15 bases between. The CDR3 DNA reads TGTGCCAGCAGCTTTGGGGACATCGGGGGTCAGCCCCAGCATTTT. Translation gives CASSFGDIGGQPQHF.

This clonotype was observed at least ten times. The CDR3 reads CASSSTSGGGTDTQYF. DNA of the CDR3: TGCGCCAGCAGCTCCACTAGCGGGGGGGGCACAGATACGCAGTATTTT. The gene calls are TRBV5-1 and TRBJ2-3; 13 bases are a match to TRBD2. The CDR3 spans 16 residues. The junction had 2 bases not matched to a gene; V was cut back by 3 bases and J by 1 base. CDR1 and CDR2 (germline): SGHRS, YFSETQ. Full variable domain (rest looked up from reference TRBV5-1 and TRBJ2-3): KAGVTQTPRYLIKTRGQQVTLSCSPISGHRSVSWYQQTPGQGLQFLFEYFSETQRNKGNFPGRFSGRQFSNSRSEMNVSTLELGDSALYLCASSSTSGGGTDTQYFGPGTRLTVL.

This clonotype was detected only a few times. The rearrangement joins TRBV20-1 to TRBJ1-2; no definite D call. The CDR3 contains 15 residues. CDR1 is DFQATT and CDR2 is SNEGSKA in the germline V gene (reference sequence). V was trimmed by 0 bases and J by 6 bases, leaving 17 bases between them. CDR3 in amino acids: CSARDPAHPSHGYTF. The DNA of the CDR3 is TGCAGTGCTAGAGATCCGGCACACCCAAGCCATGGCTACACCTTC.